These 4 T cell receptor beta chains were sequenced from one sample in a study of blood T cells in healthy people across ages. The use of a sample-barcoded 5' primer and a J-beta primer mix characterized a second PCR of about 7 to 12 cycles. TCRdb re-called the 5' RACE reads through MiXCR, storing one row per CDR3 protein. The sample holds roughly 1,000,000 distinct CDR3 sequences; approximately 25% are singletons and the top ten take about 0.8%. This sample also appeared in a second study, on T cells of mothers and their children.

Sequenced material: blood. The receptors were gathered from a girl aged 2 to 10 in good health.

The chain couples TRBV3-1 to TRBJ2-5; D perhaps matches TRBD2 (5 bases). The CDR3 totals 14 residues. The V gene's germline CDR1 is LGHDT and CDR2 YNNKEL (reference sequence). The V end was cut by 0 bases, the J end by 1 base, with 6 bases between. The CDR3 DNA follows: TGTGCCAGCAGCCAAGATGCGGGCCAAGAGACCCAGTACTTC. It translates to CASSQDAGQETQYF.

This clonotype has a handful of counts. V is TRBV11-3 and J is TRBJ2-3; the D gene is possibly TRBD2 (7 bases). Germline V lookup: CDR1 SGHNT, CDR2 YENEEA. V lost 2 bases and J 0 bases, leaving 12 bases between the germline ends. CDR3 size: 16 residues. In DNA form, the CDR3 reads TGTGCCAGCAGCTTAAGGGGGGGTTCTAGCACAGATACGCAGTATTTT. This codes for CASSLRGGSSTDTQYF.

The table lists this clonotype with a few counts. The junction departs from germline at one end; a sequencing error may be responsible. The chain couples TRBV4-3 to TRBJ2-6, with 7 positions matching TRBD1. The CDR3 is 16 residues long. Germline CDR1 and CDR2: LGHNA and YSLEER. CDR3 DNA: TGCGCCAGCAGCCAAGACAAGGGGGCTGGGGCCAACGCCCTGACTTTC. It specifies CASSQDKGAGANALTF.

The chain joins TRBV27 to TRBJ2-3; D remains ambiguous. The V end was cut by 2 bases, the J end by 5 bases, with 14 bases between. This CDR3 has 15 residues. The germline V gene has CDR1 MNHEY and CDR2 SMNVEV (reference sequence). The CDR3 region is CASSLTRGRGDTQYF. CDR3 nucleotide sequence: TGTGCCAGCAGTTTAACCCGCGGAAGAGGAGATACGCAGTATTTT.